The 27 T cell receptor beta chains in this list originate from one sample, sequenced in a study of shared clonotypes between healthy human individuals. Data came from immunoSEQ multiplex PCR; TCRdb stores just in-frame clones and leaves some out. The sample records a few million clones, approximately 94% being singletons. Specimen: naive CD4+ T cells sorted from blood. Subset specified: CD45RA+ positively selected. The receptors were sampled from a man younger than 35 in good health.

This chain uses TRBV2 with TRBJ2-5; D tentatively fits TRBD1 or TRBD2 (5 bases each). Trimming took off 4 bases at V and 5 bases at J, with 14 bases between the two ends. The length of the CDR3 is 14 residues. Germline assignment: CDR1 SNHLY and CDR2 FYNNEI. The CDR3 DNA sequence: TGTGCCAGCAGTGTCTTTGAGGGGCTGGAGACCCAGTACTTC. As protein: CASSVFEGLETQYF.

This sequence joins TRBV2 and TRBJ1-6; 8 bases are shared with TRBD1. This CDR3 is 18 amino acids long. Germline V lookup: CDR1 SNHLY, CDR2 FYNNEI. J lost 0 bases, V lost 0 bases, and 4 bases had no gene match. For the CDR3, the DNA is TGTGCCAGCAGTGAAGCGGGGACAGGCTTCTCCTATAATTCACCCCTCCACTTT. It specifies CASSEAGTGFSYNSPLHF.

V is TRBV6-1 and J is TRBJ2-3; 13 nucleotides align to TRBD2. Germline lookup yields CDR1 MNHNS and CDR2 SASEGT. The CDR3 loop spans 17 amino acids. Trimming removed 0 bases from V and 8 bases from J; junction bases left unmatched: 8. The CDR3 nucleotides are TGTGCCAGCAGTGAAGCCTTGACTAGCGGGGGGAGGTCTACGCAGTATTTT. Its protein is CASSEALTSGGRSTQYF.

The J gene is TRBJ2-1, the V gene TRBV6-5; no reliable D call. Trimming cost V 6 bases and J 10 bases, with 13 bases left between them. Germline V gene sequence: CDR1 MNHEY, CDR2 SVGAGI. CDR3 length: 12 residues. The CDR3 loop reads CASRPIYGEQFF. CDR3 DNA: TGTGCCAGCAGGCCCATTTACGGGGAGCAGTTCTTC.

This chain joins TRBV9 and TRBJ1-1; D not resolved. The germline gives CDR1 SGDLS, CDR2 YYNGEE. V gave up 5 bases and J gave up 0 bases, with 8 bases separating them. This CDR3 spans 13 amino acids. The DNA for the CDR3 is TGTGCCAGCAGGGAGGGAATGAACACTGAAGCTTTCTTT. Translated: CASREGMNTEAFF.

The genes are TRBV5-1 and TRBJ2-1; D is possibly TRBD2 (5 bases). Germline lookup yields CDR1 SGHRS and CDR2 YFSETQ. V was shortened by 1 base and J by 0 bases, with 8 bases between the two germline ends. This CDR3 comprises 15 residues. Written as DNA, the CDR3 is TGCGCCAGCAGCTTGATAGGGAGCTCCTACAATGAGCAGTTCTTC. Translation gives CASSLIGSSYNEQFF.

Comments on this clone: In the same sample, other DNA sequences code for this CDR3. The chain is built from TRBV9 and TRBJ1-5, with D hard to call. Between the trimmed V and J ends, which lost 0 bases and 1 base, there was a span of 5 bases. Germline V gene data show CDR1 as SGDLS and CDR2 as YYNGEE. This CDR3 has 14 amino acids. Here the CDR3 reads CASSVEGSNQPQHF. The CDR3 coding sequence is TGTGCCAGCAGCGTAGAGGGAAGCAATCAGCCCCAGCATTTT.

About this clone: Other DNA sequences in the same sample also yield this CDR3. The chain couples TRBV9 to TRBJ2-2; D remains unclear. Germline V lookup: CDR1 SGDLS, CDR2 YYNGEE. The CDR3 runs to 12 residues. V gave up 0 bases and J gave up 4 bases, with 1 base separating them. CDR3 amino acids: CASSVATGELFF. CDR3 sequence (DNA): TGTGCCAGCAGCGTAGCCACCGGGGAGCTGTTTTTT.

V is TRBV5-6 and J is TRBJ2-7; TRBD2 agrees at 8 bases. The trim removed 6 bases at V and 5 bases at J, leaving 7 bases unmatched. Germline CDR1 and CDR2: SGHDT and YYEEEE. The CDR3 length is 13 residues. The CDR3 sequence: CASNSGVPDEQYF. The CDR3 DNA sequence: TGTGCCAGCAATAGCGGGGTCCCCGACGAGCAGTACTTC.

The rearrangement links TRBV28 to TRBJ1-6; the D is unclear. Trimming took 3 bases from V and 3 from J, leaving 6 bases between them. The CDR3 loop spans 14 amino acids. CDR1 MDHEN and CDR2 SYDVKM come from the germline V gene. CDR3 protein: CASSLNSYNSPLHF. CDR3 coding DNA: TGTGCCAGCAGTTTGAACAGCTATAATTCACCCCTCCACTTT.

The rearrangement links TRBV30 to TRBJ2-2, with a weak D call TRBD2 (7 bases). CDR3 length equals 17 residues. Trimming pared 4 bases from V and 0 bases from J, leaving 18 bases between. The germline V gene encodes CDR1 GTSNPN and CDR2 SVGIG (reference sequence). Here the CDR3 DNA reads TGTGCCTGGAAGGTATGGTTGCGGGGGCCGAACACCGGGGAGCTGTTTTTT. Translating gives CAWKVWLRGPNTGELFF.

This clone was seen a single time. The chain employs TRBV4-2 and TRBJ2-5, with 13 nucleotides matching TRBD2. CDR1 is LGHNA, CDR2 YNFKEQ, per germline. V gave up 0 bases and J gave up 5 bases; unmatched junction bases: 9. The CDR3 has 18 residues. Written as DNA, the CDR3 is TGTGCCAGCAGCCAAGAACTAGCGGGGGGGCCTTCCTGGGAGACCCAGTACTTC. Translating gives CASSQELAGGPSWETQYF.

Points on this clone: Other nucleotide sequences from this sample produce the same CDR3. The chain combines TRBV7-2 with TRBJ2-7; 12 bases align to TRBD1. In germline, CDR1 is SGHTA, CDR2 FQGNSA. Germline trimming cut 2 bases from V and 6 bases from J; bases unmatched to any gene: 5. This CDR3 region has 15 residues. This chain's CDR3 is CASSLMGTGGGEQYF. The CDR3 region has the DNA TGTGCCAGCAGCTTAATGGGGACAGGGGGCGGCGAGCAGTACTTC. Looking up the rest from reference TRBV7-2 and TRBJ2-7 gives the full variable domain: GAGVSQSPSNKVTEKGKDVELRCDPISGHTALYWYRQSLGQGLEFLIYFQGNSAPDKSGLPSDRFSAERTGGSVSTLTIQRTQQEDSAVYLCASSLMGTGGGEQYFGPGTRLTVT.

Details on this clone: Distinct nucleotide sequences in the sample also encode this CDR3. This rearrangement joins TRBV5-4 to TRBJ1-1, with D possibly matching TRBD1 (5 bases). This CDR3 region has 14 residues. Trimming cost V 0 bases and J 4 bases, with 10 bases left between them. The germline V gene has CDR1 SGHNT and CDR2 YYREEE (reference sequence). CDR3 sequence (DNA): TGTGCCAGCAGCTTGGAAGGGGCGGGCACTGAAGCTTTCTTT. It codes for CASSLEGAGTEAFF.

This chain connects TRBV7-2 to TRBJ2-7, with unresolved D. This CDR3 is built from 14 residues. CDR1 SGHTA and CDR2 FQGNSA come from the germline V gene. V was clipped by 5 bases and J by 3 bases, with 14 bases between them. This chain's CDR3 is CASSPGRARYEQYF. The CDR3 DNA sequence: TGTGCCAGCAGCCCTGGACGGGCCCGCTACGAGCAGTACTTC.

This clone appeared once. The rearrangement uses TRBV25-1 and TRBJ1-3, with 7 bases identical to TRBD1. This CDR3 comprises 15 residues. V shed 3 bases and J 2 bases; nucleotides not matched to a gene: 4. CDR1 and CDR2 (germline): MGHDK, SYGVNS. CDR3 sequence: CASSETGSPGNTIYF. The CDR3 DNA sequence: TGTGCCAGCAGTGAGACAGGGAGCCCTGGAAACACCATATATTTT.

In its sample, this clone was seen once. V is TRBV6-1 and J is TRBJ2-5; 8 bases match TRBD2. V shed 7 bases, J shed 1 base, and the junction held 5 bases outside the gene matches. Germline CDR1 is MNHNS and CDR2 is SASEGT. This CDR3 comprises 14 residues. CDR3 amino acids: CASNPGGAQETQYF. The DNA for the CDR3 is TGTGCCAGCAACCCCGGGGGGGCCCAAGAGACCCAGTACTTC.

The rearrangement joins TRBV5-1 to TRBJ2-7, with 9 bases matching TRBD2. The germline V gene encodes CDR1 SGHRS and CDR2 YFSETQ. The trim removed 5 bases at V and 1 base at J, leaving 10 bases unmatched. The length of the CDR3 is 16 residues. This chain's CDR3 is CASRQKETSGSYEQYF. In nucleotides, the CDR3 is TGCGCCAGCAGACAAAAGGAGACTAGCGGATCCTACGAGCAGTACTTC.

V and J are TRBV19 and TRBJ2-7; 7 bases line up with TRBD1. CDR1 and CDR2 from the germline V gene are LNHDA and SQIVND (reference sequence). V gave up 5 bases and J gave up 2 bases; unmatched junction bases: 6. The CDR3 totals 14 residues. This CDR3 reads CASSGTAPTYEQYF. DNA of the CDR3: TGTGCCAGTAGTGGGACAGCCCCCACCTACGAGCAGTACTTC.

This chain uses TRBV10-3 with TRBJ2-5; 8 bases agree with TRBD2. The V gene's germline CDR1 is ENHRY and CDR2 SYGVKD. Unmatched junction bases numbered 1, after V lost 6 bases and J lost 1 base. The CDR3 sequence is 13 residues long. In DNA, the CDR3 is TGTGCCATCAGGGGGACTAGCCAAGAGACCCAGTACTTC. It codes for CAIRGTSQETQYF.

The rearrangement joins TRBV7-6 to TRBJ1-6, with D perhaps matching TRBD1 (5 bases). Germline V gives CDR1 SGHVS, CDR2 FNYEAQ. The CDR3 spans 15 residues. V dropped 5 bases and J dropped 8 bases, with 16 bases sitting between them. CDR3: CASSQGRRGDSPLHF. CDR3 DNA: TGTGCCAGCAGCCAAGGACGAAGGGGAGATTCACCCCTCCACTTT.

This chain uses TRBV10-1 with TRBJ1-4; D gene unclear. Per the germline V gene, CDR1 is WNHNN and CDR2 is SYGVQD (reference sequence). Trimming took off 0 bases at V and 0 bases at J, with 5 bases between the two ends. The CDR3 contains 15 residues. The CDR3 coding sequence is TGCGCCAGCAGTGAGTCTGGAACAACTAATGAAAAACTGTTTTTT. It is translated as CASSESGTTNEKLFF.

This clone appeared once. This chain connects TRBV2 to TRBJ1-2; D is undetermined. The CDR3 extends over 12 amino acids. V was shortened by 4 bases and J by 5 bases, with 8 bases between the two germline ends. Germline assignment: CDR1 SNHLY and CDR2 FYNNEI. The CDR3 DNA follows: TGTGCCAGCAGTGGATCGAGTTATGGCTACACCTTC. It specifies CASSGSSYGYTF. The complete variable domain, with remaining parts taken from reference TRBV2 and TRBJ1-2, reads EPEVTQTPSHQVTQMGQEVILRCVPISNHLYFYWYRQILGQKVEFLVSFYNNEISEKSEIFDDQFSVERPDGSNFTLKIRSTKLEDSAMYFCASSGSSYGYTFGSGTRLTVV.

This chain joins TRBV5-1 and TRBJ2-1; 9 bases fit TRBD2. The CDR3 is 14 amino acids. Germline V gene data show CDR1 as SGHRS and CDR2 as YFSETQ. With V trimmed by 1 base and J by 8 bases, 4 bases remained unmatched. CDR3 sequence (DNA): TGCGCCAGCAGCTTGCCTAGCGGGACGGATGAGCAGTTCTTC. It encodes CASSLPSGTDEQFF.

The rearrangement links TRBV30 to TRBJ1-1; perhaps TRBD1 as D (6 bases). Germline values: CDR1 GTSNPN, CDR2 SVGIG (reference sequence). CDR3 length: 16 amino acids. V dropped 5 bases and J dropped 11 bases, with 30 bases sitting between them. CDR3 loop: CAWGRLRGTIDGAAFF. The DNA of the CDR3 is TGTGCCTGGGGCCGACTACGGGGGACAATTGATGGTGCGGCTTTCTTT.

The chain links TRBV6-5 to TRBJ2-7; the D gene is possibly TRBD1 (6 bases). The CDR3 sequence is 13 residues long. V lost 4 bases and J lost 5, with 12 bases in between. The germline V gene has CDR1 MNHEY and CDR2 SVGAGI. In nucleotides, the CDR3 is TGTGCCAGCAGTTTCAACAGGGTTGACGAGCAGTACTTC. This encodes CASSFNRVDEQYF.

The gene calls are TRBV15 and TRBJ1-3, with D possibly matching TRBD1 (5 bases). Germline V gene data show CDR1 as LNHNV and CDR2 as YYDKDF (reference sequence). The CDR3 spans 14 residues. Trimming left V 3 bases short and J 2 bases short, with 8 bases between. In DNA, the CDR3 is TGTGCCACCAGCAGCGGGGGAACTGGAAACACCATATATTTT. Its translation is CATSSGGTGNTIYF.